What follows are 14 T cell receptor beta chains derived from one specimen sequenced in a study of T cells in Graves' hyperthyroidism and ophthalmopathy. The source material, RNA transcripts, was used to amplify TCR beta CDR3 regions. The HTBI primer set served for first-round RT-PCR of the TCR CDR3. TCRdb used MiXCR to reprocess the multiplex PCR reads, holding one entry per CDR3 protein. The repertoire includes 410,000 or so distinct CDR3 sequences, about 15% of them detected once, and about 13% sits in the top ten. Sequencing used blood. The receptors derive from a man aged 18-30 years with Graves' ophthalmopathy.

This clonotype was detected ten times or more. The rearrangement links TRBV10-3 to TRBJ1-5; D might be TRBD1 (5 bases). The CDR3 runs 15 residues. Trimming removed 4 bases from V and 2 bases from J, with 12 bases in between. Per germline, CDR1 ENHRY and CDR2 SYGVKD. In nucleotides, the CDR3 is TGTGCCATCAGTGGGGGGTCGGTAGGCAATCAGCCCCAGCATTTT. It translates to CAISGGSVGNQPQHF.

CDR3 bases: TGCGCCAGCAGCCATCCCCGGCGGACTAGCCCCAATGAGCAGTTCTTC. Translated: CASSHPRRTSPNEQFF. The J gene is TRBJ2-1, the V gene TRBV4-1; the match to TRBD2 covers 8 bases. Germline CDR1 reads MGHRA; CDR2 reads YSYEKL. The CDR3 length is 16 residues. With 3 bases clipped from V and 6 bases from J, the junction kept 10 bases outside the gene matches.

The sample holds many counts of this clonotype. The chain has TRBV12-3 or TRBV12-4 and TRBJ2-1, with D maybe TRBD2 (7 bases). With 4 bases removed from V and 9 bases from J, the gap between germline ends came to 16 bases. There are 14 residues in the CDR3. CDR3 region: CASSWGGGAGEQFF. The CDR3, as DNA: TGTGCCAGCAGTTGGGGGGGGGGGGCAGGTGAGCAGTTCTTC.

A few counts support this clonotype. The chain recombines TRBV6-1 with TRBJ2-7, with 12 bases aligning to TRBD2. The CDR3 is made up of 14 amino acids. Per germline, CDR1 MNHNS and CDR2 SASEGT. The ends lost 8 bases at V and 5 bases at J; junction bases unmatched: 7. The CDR3 coding sequence is TGTGCCAGCGACGGACTAGCGGGAAGGGACGAGCAGTACTTC. Encoded protein: CASDGLAGRDEQYF.

This clonotype appeared many times. This sequence joins TRBV9 and TRBJ1-5, with D hard to call. V was shortened by 3 bases and J by 0 bases, with 7 bases between the two germline ends. Per germline, CDR1 SGDLS and CDR2 YYNGEE. The CDR3 consists of 14 residues. DNA of the CDR3: TGTGCCAGCAGCGGACCGCTTAGCAATCAGCCCCAGCATTTT. Translation gives CASSGPLSNQPQHF.

This clonotype was recorded at least ten times. The chain has TRBV29-1 and TRBJ1-1; a possible D gene is TRBD1 (5 bases). Germline V CDR1 and CDR2: SQVTM, ANQGSEA. The V end was cut by 8 bases, the J end by 0 bases, with 13 bases between. CDR3 length: 13 amino acids. The CDR3 sequence: CSILDTVNTEAFF. In DNA, the CDR3 is TGCAGCATTTTGGACACGGTGAACACTGAAGCTTTCTTT. The whole variable domain, remainder taken from reference TRBV29-1 and TRBJ1-1, is SAVISQKPSRDICQRGTSLTIQCQVDSQVTMMFWYRQQPGQSLTLIATANQGSEATYESGFVIDKFPISRPNLTFSTLTVSNMSPEDSSIYLCSILDTVNTEAFFGQGTRLTVV.

This clonotype was counted at least ten times. The chain employs TRBV10-3 and TRBJ1-2; no firm D call. This CDR3 is built from 13 residues. Germline values: CDR1 ENHRY, CDR2 SYGVKD. V gave up 9 bases and J gave up 0 bases, with 11 bases separating them. The CDR3 sequence is CAINRAANYGYTF. As DNA, the CDR3 is TGTGCCATTAACCGGGCCGCTAACTATGGCTACACCTTC.

This clonotype showed up many times. The chain carries TRBV7-2 and TRBJ2-3, with a possible D match to TRBD2 (6 bases). Trimming took off 5 bases at V and 3 bases at J, with 18 bases between the two ends. This CDR3 has 16 amino acids. Germline V lookup: CDR1 SGHTA, CDR2 FQGNSA. CDR3 residues: CASSRWGGVVTDTQYF. The CDR3 region has the DNA TGTGCCAGCAGCCGTTGGGGCGGGGTGGTAACAGATACGCAGTATTTT.

This clonotype was recorded many times. The chain couples TRBV5-1 to TRBJ2-5; TRBD1 matches 7 bases. The CDR3 is made up of 17 amino acids. Germline CDR1 and CDR2: SGHRS and YFSETQ. V gave up 4 bases and J gave up 5 bases; unmatched junction bases: 17. This CDR3 reads CASSGTGTDHRRETQYF. Here the CDR3 DNA reads TGCGCCAGCAGCGGAACCGGGACAGATCATCGCAGGGAGACCCAGTACTTC.

Concerning this clonotype itself: Possible read error: a much larger clone is one base away. The chain couples TRBV5-1 to TRBJ1-4; D not resolved. The length of the CDR3 is 14 residues. Looked up from germline, CDR1 is SGHRS and CDR2 is YFSETQ. CDR3 DNA sequence: TGCGCCAGCAGCTCCGCGGACCAGCCGGAAAAACTGTCTTTT. Translated: CASSSADQPEKLSF.

The V call is TRBV4-1, the J call TRBJ1-6; D gene uncertain. V was pared by 0 bases and J by 7 bases, with 13 bases between. This CDR3 spans 16 amino acids. CDR1 is MGHRA, CDR2 YSYEKL, per germline. The DNA of the CDR3 is TGCGCCAGCAGCCAAGATGGTGGGAATATCAATTCACCCCTCCACTTT. Amino acids: CASSQDGGNINSPLHF.

The rearrangement uses TRBV6-1 and TRBJ2-7; 9 bases line up with TRBD1. With 6 bases clipped from V and 4 bases from J, the junction kept 10 bases outside the gene matches. The germline CDR1 and CDR2 sequences are MNHNS and SASEGT. CDR3 length: 15 residues. This CDR3 is CASSPSTGGLYEQYF. DNA for the CDR3: TGTGCCAGCAGCCCTTCTACAGGGGGCTTGTACGAGCAGTACTTC.

In its sample, this clonotype was seen many times. The rearrangement uses TRBV13 and TRBJ1-3; TRBD1 is a possible D gene (5 bases). Germline CDR1 is PRHDT and CDR2 is FYEKMQ (reference sequence). This CDR3 comprises 12 residues. V lost 7 bases and J 4 bases, leaving 8 bases between the germline ends. CDR3 nucleotides: TGTGCCAGCAACACAGGCGGAAACACCATATATTTT. Translation gives CASNTGGNTIYF. Filled out from reference TRBV13 and TRBJ1-3, the complete variable domain reads AAGVIQSPRHLIKEKRETATLKCYPIPRHDTVYWYQQGPGQDPQFLISFYEKMQSDKGSIPDRFSAQQFSDYHSELNMSSLELGDSALYFCASNTGGNTIYFGEGSWLTVV.

This clonotype has just one count. The rearrangement joins TRBV7-2 to TRBJ2-7; 10 bases line up with TRBD2. Germline V lookup: CDR1 SGHTA, CDR2 FQGNSA. This CDR3 has 16 amino acids. With 2 bases clipped from V and 5 bases from J, the junction kept 9 bases outside the gene matches. The CDR3 DNA follows: TGTGCCAGCAGCTTAAGTCTAGCGGGAGCCGGAAACGAGCAGTACTTC. This sequence encodes CASSLSLAGAGNEQYF.